This T cell receptor beta chain was profiled in a study of cytomegalovirus exposure and HLA in healthy donors. It was with 60 Vbeta and 13 Jbeta primers that the PCR ran. Libraries were prepared by immunoSEQ multiplex PCR; TCRdb keeps only in-frame clonotypes and omits some of them. The table shows over 150,000 clones, with about 78% occurring only once. The CDR3 contains 15 residues. J was trimmed by 2 bases and V by 4 bases; bases with no gene match: 8. Germline loops: CDR1 SNHLY, CDR2 FYNNEI. This clonotype was sampled from a woman under 40 in good health and CMV-seronegative. Sequencing was carried out using PBMCs. The chain carries TRBV2 and TRBJ2-7; 7 nucleotides align to TRBD2. CDR3 loop: CASSARASGTYEQYF. The CDR3 DNA reads TGTGCCAGCAGTGCCCGGGCTAGCGGAACCTACGAGCAGTACTTC.